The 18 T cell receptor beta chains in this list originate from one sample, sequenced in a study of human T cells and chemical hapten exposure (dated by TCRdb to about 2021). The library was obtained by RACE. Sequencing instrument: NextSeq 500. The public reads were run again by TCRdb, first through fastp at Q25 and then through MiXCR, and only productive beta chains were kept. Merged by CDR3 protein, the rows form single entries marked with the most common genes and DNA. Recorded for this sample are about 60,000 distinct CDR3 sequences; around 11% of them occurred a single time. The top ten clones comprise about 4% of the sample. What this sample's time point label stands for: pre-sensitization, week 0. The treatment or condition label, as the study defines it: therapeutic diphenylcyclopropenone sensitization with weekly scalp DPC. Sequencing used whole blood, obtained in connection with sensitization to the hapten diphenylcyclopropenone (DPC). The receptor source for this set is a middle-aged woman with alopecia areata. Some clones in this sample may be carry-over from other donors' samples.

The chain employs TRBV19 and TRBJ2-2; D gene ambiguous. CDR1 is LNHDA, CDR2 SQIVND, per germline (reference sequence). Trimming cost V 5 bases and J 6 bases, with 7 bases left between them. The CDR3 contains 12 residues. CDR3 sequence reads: CASSEVAGELFF. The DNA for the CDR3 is TGTGCCAGTAGTGAGGTGGCCGGGGAGCTGTTTTTT.

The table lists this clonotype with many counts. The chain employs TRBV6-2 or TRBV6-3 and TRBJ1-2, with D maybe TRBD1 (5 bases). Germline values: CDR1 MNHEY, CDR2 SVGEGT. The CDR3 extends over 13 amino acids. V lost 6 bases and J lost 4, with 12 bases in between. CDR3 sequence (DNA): TGTGCCAGCAGCCCCACAGGCGTCTATGGCTACACCTTC. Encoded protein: CASSPTGVYGYTF.

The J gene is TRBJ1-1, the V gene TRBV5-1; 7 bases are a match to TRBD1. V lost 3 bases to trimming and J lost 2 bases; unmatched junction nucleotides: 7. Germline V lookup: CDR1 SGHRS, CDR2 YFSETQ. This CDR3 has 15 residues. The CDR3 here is CASSSTGTVNTEAFF. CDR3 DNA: TGCGCCAGCAGCTCCACCGGGACAGTAAACACTGAAGCTTTCTTT.

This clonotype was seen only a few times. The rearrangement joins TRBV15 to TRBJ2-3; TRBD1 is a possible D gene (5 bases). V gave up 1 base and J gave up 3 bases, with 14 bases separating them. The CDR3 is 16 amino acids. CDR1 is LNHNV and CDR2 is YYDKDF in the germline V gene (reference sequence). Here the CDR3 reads CATSRAARQGTDTQYF. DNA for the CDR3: TGTGCCACCAGCAGAGCGGCGCGCCAGGGTACAGATACGCAGTATTTT. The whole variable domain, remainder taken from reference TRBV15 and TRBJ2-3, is DAMVIQNPRYQVTQFGKPVTLSCSQTLNHNVMYWYQQKSSQAPKLLFHYYDKDFNNEADTPDNFQSRRPNTSFCFLDIRSPGLGDTAMYLCATSRAARQGTDTQYFGPGTRLTVL.

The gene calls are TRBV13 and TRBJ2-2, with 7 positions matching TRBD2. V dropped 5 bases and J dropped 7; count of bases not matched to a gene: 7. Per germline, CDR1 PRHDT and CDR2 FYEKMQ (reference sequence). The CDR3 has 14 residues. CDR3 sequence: CASSAGTNRGELFF. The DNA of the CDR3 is TGTGCCAGCAGCGCCGGGACTAACCGCGGGGAGCTGTTTTTT.

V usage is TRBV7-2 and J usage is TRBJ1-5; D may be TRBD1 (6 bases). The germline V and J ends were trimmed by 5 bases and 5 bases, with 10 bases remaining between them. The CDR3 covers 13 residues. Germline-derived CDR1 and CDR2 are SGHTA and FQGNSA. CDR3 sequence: CASSPRTDQPQHF. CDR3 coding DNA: TGTGCCAGCAGCCCCAGGACAGATCAGCCCCAGCATTTT.

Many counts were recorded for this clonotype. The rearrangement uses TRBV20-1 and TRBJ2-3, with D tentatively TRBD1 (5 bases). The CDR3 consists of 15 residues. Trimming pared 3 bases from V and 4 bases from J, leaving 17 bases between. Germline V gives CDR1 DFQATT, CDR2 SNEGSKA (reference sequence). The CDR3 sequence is CSASSRRVGADTQYF. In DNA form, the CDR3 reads TGCAGTGCTAGTTCTAGAAGAGTAGGGGCAGATACGCAGTATTTT.

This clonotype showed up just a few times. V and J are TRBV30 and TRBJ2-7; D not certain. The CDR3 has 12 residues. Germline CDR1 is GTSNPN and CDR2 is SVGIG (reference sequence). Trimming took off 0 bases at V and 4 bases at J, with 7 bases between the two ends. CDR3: CAWSVGPYEQYF. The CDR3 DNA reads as TGTGCCTGGAGTGTAGGACCTTACGAGCAGTACTTC.

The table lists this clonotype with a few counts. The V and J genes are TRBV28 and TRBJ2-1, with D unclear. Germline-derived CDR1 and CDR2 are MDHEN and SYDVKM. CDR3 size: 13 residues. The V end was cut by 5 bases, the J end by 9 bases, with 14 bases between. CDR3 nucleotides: TGTGCCAGCAGTCCCCTCTCTCGCGGTGAGCAGTTCTTC. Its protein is CASSPLSRGEQFF. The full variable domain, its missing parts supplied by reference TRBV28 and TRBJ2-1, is DVKVTQSSRYLVKRTGEKVFLECVQDMDHENMFWYRQDPGLGLRLIYFSYDVKMKEKGDIPEGYSVSREKKERFSLILESASTNQTSMYLCASSPLSRGEQFFGPGTRLTVL.

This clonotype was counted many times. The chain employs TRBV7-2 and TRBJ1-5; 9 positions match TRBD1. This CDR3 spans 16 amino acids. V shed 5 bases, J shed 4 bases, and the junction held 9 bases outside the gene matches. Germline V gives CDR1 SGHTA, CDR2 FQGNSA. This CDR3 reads CASSLGQGFLNQPQHF. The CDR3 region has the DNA TGTGCCAGCAGCCTCGGACAGGGGTTTTTAAATCAGCCCCAGCATTTT.

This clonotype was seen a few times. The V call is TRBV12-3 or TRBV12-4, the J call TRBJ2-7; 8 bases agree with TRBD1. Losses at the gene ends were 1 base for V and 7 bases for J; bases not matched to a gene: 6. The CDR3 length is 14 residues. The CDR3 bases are TGTGCCAGCAGTTTAGGACAGGGGACTCGGGAGCAGTACTTC. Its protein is CASSLGQGTREQYF.

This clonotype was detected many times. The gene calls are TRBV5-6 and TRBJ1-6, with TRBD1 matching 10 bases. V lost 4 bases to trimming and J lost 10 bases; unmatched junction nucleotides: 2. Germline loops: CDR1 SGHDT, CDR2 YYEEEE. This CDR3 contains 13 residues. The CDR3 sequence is CASSRTGGSPLHF. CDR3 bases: TGTGCCAGCAGCCGGACAGGGGGGTCACCCCTCCACTTT.

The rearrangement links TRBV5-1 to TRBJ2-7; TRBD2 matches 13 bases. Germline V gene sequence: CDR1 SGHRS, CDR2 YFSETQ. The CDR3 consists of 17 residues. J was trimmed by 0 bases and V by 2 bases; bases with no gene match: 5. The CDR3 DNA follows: TGCGCCAGCAGCTTTAGGACTAGCGGGGGCCTCTCCTACGAGCAGTACTTC. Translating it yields CASSFRTSGGLSYEQYF. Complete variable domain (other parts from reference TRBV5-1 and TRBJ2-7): KAGVTQTPRYLIKTRGQQVTLSCSPISGHRSVSWYQQTPGQGLQFLFEYFSETQRNKGNFPGRFSGRQFSNSRSEMNVSTLELGDSALYLCASSFRTSGGLSYEQYFGPGTRLTVT.

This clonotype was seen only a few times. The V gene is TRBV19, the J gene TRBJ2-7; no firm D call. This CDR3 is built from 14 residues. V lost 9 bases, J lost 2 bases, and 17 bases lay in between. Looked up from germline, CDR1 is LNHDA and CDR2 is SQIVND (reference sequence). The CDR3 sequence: CASSSADQTYEQYF. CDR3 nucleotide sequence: TGTGCCAGCAGCTCGGCAGACCAAACCTACGAGCAGTACTTC.

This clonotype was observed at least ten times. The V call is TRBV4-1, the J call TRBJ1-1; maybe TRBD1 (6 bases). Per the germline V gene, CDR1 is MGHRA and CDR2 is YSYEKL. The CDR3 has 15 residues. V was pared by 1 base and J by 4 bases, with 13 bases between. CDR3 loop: CASSQAPGAGTEAFF. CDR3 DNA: TGCGCCAGCAGCCAAGCCCCAGGGGCTGGCACTGAAGCTTTCTTT.

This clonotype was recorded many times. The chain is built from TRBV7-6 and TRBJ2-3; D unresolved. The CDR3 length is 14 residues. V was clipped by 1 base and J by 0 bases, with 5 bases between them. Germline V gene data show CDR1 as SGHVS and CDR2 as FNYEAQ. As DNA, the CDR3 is TGTGCCAGCAGCTTAGGTCTGAGCACAGATACGCAGTATTTT. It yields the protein CASSLGLSTDTQYF. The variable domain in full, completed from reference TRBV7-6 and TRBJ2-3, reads GAGVSQSPRYKVTKRGQDVALRCDPISGHVSLYWYRQALGQGPEFLTYFNYEAQQDKSGLPNDRFSAERPEGSISTLTIQRTEQRDSAMYRCASSLGLSTDTQYFGPGTRLTVL.

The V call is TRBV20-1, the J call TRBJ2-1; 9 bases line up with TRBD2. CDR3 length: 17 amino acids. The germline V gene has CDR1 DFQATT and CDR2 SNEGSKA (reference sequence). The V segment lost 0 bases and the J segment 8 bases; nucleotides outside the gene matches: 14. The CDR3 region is CSARDLLAGTSLHEQFF. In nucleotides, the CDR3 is TGCAGTGCTAGAGATCTGCTAGCGGGAACAAGTCTTCATGAGCAGTTCTTC.

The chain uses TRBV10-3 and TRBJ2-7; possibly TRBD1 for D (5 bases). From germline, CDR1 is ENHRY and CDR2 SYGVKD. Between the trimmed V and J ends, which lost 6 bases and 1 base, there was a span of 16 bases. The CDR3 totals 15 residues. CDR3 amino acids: CAIRRTDTDSYEQYF. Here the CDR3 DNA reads TGTGCCATCAGGAGGACGGACACGGATTCCTACGAGCAGTACTTC.